These 22 T cell receptor beta chains came from one sample sequenced in a study of cytomegalovirus exposure and HLA in healthy donors. Primers for the PCR totalled 60 Vbeta and 13 Jbeta. TCRdb keeps only in-frame clones here, not all; method: immunoSEQ multiplex PCR. Of about 130,000 clones listed, over 8% were seen once; the top ten hold about 5.5%. Sequences were obtained from PBMCs. The receptor source for this set is a man between 40 and 49 years old in good health and CMV-seronegative.

This clone was counted between two and nine times. The rearrangement uses TRBV4-1 and TRBJ2-7; 10 bases are a match to TRBD1. CDR1 and CDR2 from the germline V gene are MGHRA and YSYEKL. There are 16 residues in the CDR3. With V trimmed by 3 bases and J by 4 bases, 9 bases remained unmatched. In DNA, the CDR3 is TGCGCCAGCAGCCAGTGGATAGGGACAGGGGTTTACGAGCAGTACTTC. Translated, it gives CASSQWIGTGVYEQYF.

Remarks on this clone: Compared with germline, one end of the junction differs, possibly owing to a read error. The same CDR3 arises from other DNA sequences in this sample as well. The V gene is TRBV6-1, the J gene TRBJ1-1; D perhaps matches TRBD1 (6 bases). Germline CDR1 is MNHNS and CDR2 is SASEGT. The CDR3 spans 13 residues. Here the CDR3 reads CASSGRGNTEAFF. CDR3 nucleotides: TGTGCCAGCAGCGGGAGGGGGAACACTGAGGCTTTCTTT.

The rearrangement joins TRBV29-1 to TRBJ1-1, with TRBD1 as a possible D gene (6 bases). This CDR3 region has 12 residues. In germline, CDR1 is SQVTM, CDR2 ANQGSEA. The V end lost 7 bases, the J end lost 1 base, and 10 bases lay between the germline ends. DNA of the CDR3: TGCAGCGCCAAGGGACAGAACACTGAAGCTTTCTTT. This translates into CSAKGQNTEAFF.

The V and J genes are TRBV6-5 and TRBJ2-1; D possibly corresponds to TRBD1 (6 bases). The CDR3 length is 15 residues. Trimming shortened V by 6 bases and J by 3 bases, and 15 bases separated the two germline ends. Germline V gene lookup returns CDR1 MNHEY and CDR2 SVGAGI. CDR3 coding DNA: TGTGCCAGCAGGGACGACAGGCACGTCTACAATGAGCAGTTCTTC. Amino acid sequence: CASRDDRHVYNEQFF.

This chain links TRBV7-8 with TRBJ2-5, with TRBD2 matching 8 bases. The CDR3 is 15 amino acids. Germline loops: CDR1 SGHVS, CDR2 FQNEAQ. V lost 6 bases and J lost 4; bases outside the gene matches: 10. The CDR3 coding sequence is TGTGCCAGCAGGTCCAGCGGGGGTGGGATAGAGACCCAGTACTTC. The encoded protein is CASRSSGGGIETQYF.

This clone was detected a few times. CDR3 region: CASSHGTESEAFF. The CDR3 nucleotides read TGTGCCAGCAGCCACGGGACAGAATCTGAAGCTTTCTTT. The rearrangement links TRBV27 to TRBJ1-1; the match to TRBD1 covers 7 bases. Per germline, CDR1 MNHEY and CDR2 SMNVEV (reference sequence). This CDR3 is built from 13 residues. Unmatched junction bases numbered 7, after V lost 6 bases and J lost 6 bases.

The V and J genes are TRBV15 and TRBJ1-4; 7 nucleotides match TRBD1. J was trimmed by 5 bases and V by 1 base; bases with no gene match: 4. Per germline, CDR1 LNHNV and CDR2 YYDKDF (reference sequence). The CDR3 covers 15 residues. The CDR3 bases are TGTGCCACCAGCAGAGGACAGGGCATGAATGAAAAACTGTTTTTT. It specifies CATSRGQGMNEKLFF.

This clone was seen a few times. The chain is built from TRBV6-1 and TRBJ2-5, with TRBD1 as a possible D gene (6 bases). TRBJ2-7 explains the end of the DNA better; the J call may be wrong. Per the germline V gene, CDR1 is MNHNS and CDR2 is SASEGT. The CDR3 runs to 13 residues. The CDR3 sequence: CASRQGPTYEQYF. CDR3 nucleotides: TGTGCCAGCAGACAGGGCCCCACCTACGAGCAGTACTTC.

This clone has more than one count but fewer than ten. The gene calls are TRBV13 and TRBJ2-7; D gene uncertain. CDR3 length: 13 amino acids. Trimming took 2 bases from V and 7 from J, leaving 12 bases between them. Germline assignment: CDR1 PRHDT and CDR2 FYEKMQ (reference sequence). CDR3 DNA sequence: TGTGCCAGCAGCTTAAACATACTGAGGGAGCAGTACTTC. It is translated as CASSLNILREQYF.

The table lists this clone with a few counts. This chain joins TRBV2 and TRBJ2-5; D possibly corresponds to TRBD1 (5 bases). V shed 4 bases and J shed 4 bases, with 16 bases lying between them. Germline V CDR1 and CDR2: SNHLY, FYNNEI. The CDR3 runs 15 residues. The CDR3 DNA follows: TGTGCCAGCAGTGGGTCAGGGAATGTTAGAGAGACCCAGTACTTC. It is translated as CASSGSGNVRETQYF.

The rearrangement joins TRBV6-5 to TRBJ2-1; D gene ambiguous. This CDR3 spans 15 amino acids. V was shortened by 0 bases and J by 6 bases, with 12 bases between the two germline ends. From germline, CDR1 is MNHEY and CDR2 SVGAGI. The chain's CDR3 is CASSYSNLVLNEQFF. The CDR3 DNA sequence: TGTGCCAGCAGTTACTCGAATTTAGTTCTCAATGAGCAGTTCTTC.

About this clone itself: Germline and junction disagree at one end, which may indicate a read error. The chain's CDR3 is CATRGEGRYERYF. The CDR3, as DNA: TGTGCCACCCGAGGGGAGGGAAGGTACGAGCGGTACTTC. This chain connects TRBV28 to TRBJ2-7, with TRBD2 identical over 7 bases. Germline CDR1 is MDHEN and CDR2 is SYDVKM. There are 13 residues in the CDR3.

This clone was observed a few times. The chain links TRBV7-8 to TRBJ1-4; no clear D. V lost 2 bases and J lost 12, with 22 bases in between. The CDR3 is made up of 16 amino acids. Germline V gene data show CDR1 as SGHVS and CDR2 as FQNEAQ. CDR3 sequence reads: CASSLSRAQVHLELFF. The DNA of the CDR3 is TGTGCCAGCAGCTTATCCCGCGCCCAGGTCCATCTCGAACTGTTTTTT.

This sequence joins TRBV7-8 and TRBJ1-5; TRBD1 matches 9 bases. Germline V gives CDR1 SGHVS, CDR2 FQNEAQ. This CDR3 is 17 amino acids long. Germline trimming cut 5 bases from V and 0 bases from J; bases unmatched to any gene: 8. CDR3 amino acids: CASSPLGGQGSNQPQHF. The CDR3 coding sequence is TGTGCCAGCAGCCCGCTCGGGGGACAGGGTAGCAATCAGCCCCAGCATTTT.

Remarks on this clone: The conserved final phenylalanine or tryptophan is absent from the CDR3, which likely points to a read error. V is TRBV18 and J is TRBJ1-2, with 7 positions matching TRBD1. Germline CDR1 is KGHSH and CDR2 is LQKENI. V dropped 3 bases and J dropped 4; count of bases not matched to a gene: 11. The CDR3 consists of 16 residues. The CDR3 bases are TGTGCCAGCTCACCCAAGGGACAGCTCTTAGTCTATGGCTACACCGTC. It encodes CASSPKGQLLVYGYTV.

This clone was observed a few times. V gene TRBV30 combines with J gene TRBJ1-2; no clear D. CDR3 length equals 13 residues. Trimming cost V 4 bases and J 5 bases, with 14 bases left between them. Germline lookup yields CDR1 GTSNPN and CDR2 SVGIG (reference sequence). This CDR3 reads CAWKGGGIYGYTF. CDR3 DNA sequence: TGTGCCTGGAAGGGCGGAGGAATTTATGGCTACACCTTC.

The CDR3 sequence: CASSLGTSYEQFF. CDR3 DNA sequence: TGTGCCAGCAGCCTCGGGACTAGCTATGAGCAGTTCTTC. The rearrangement joins TRBV4-2 to TRBJ2-1, with TRBD2 matching 9 bases. The CDR3 runs 13 residues. V shed 4 bases, J shed 8 bases, and the junction held 3 bases outside the gene matches. From germline, CDR1 is LGHNA and CDR2 YNFKEQ.

This chain's CDR3 is CASSQVTSGAPGELFF. CDR3 coding DNA: TGTGCCAGCAGCCAAGTAACTAGCGGGGCCCCCGGGGAGCTGTTTTTT. The chain combines TRBV4-2 with TRBJ2-2, with TRBD2 matching over 10 bases. The CDR3 runs to 16 residues. V shed 1 base, J shed 6 bases, and the junction held 5 bases outside the gene matches. Germline values: CDR1 LGHNA, CDR2 YNFKEQ.

The chain joins TRBV4-3 to TRBJ1-2; TRBD1 matches 12 bases. CDR1 is LGHNA, CDR2 YSLEER, per germline. V was pared by 3 bases and J by 7 bases, with 3 bases of the junction left unmatched. This CDR3 contains 14 residues. The CDR3 DNA reads TGCGCCAGCAGCCAGGGACAGGGGGCGGGTGGCTACACCTTC. Its translation is CASSQGQGAGGYTF.

The chain carries TRBV19 and TRBJ1-1; D is undetermined. V lost 4 bases and J lost 1, with 4 bases in between. Germline loops: CDR1 LNHDA, CDR2 SQIVND (reference sequence). The CDR3 has 12 residues. DNA for the CDR3: TGTGCCAGTAGTAGTAGGAACACTGAAGCTTTCTTT. Encoded protein: CASSSRNTEAFF.

This clone was found a few times. The chain joins TRBV6-6 to TRBJ1-2, with a possible D match to TRBD1 (5 bases). Trimming took off 2 bases at V and 7 bases at J, with 14 bases between the two ends. The germline CDR1 and CDR2 sequences are MNHNY and SVGAGI (reference sequence). The CDR3 covers 14 residues. The CDR3 coding sequence is TGTGCCAGCAGTTACCGACAGACTCTACCTGGCTACACCTTC. Its protein is CASSYRQTLPGYTF.

In its sample, this clone was seen a few times. V is TRBV4-1 and J is TRBJ2-7; 7 bases map to TRBD1. The CDR3 sequence is 17 residues long. Germline lookup yields CDR1 MGHRA and CDR2 YSYEKL. The junction had 15 bases not matched to a gene; V was cut back by 3 bases and J by 4 bases. The CDR3 reads CASSQLGQAVQLYEQYF. For the CDR3, the DNA is TGCGCCAGCAGCCAGTTAGGACAGGCGGTTCAATTATACGAGCAGTACTTC.